This T cell receptor (beta chain) was profiled in a study of beta chain features in type 1 diabetes. The overall study: Investigators examined some 110,000,000 sorted cells across all samples.

Germline V gene lookup returns CDR1 SGHAT and CDR2 FQNNGV. The CDR3 loop spans 14 amino acids. Trimming removed 7 bases from V and 3 bases from J, with 13 bases in between. With respect to this clone: No antigen is known for it.

The whole isolated RNA underwent reverse transcription, so sequencing captured expressed TCRB transcripts. Repertoires were generated with immunoSEQ multiplex PCR, while TCRdb's copy carries only in-frame clones and drops some. The repertoire holds about 370,000 clones, with roughly a tenth as singletons. The study's findings and limits: Junctions at VDJ sites from type 1 diabetes patients had fewer insertions and more deletions. Type 1 diabetes patients had moderately but significantly shorter TCRB CDR3s in all four CD4+ subsets. Within patients, naive, central memory and Treg TCRB repertoires seemed more similar than within healthy donors.

CD45RO/CCR7/CD25/CD127/CD95/CD27 staining was used to isolate CD4+ naive, central memory, regulatory and stem cell-like memory cells by sorting. The sequenced sample was central memory CD4+ T cells from blood. The sequence derives from a man aged 30-40 years with type 1 diabetes. The V and J genes are TRBV11-2 and TRBJ2-1; D gene uncertain. CDR3 nucleotides: TGTGCCAGCATCGAAGACCCTTTCTACAATGAGCAGTTCTTC. Protein product: CASIEDPFYNEQFF.